These 28 T cell receptor beta chains were sequenced from one sample in a study of blood T cell repertoires in COVID-19. Libraries were prepared by immunoSEQ multiplex PCR; TCRdb keeps only in-frame clonotypes and omits some of them. This table holds roughly 290,000 clones, around 87% found once. The sequencing sample was made of peripheral blood. The receptors were sampled from a woman aged 45-65 years who had recovered from COVID-19.

CDR3 bases: TGTGCCAGCAGTCCCGGGACTAGCGGGGGGGCCGGGCAGTACTTC. Translation: CASSPGTSGGAGQYF. The rearrangement uses TRBV28 and TRBJ2-7; TRBD2 aligns across 16 bases. Losses at the gene ends were 5 bases for V and 9 bases for J; bases not matched to a gene: 7. The CDR3 totals 15 residues. Germline V lookup: CDR1 MDHEN, CDR2 SYDVKM.

The genes are TRBV4-1 and TRBJ1-1, with D possibly being TRBD1 (6 bases). The CDR3 runs 16 residues. Germline lookup yields CDR1 MGHRA and CDR2 YSYEKL. The V and J ends lost 2 bases and 1 base respectively, with 14 bases between them. This CDR3 is CASSQLPGHPNTEAFF. The CDR3 coding sequence is TGCGCCAGCAGCCAACTACCGGGACACCCGAACACTGAAGCTTTCTTT.

This clone has a single count. The chain carries TRBV6-4 and TRBJ2-1; TRBD2 aligns across 15 bases. The CDR3 is 19 amino acids. The junction had 18 bases not matched to a gene; V was cut back by 6 bases and J by 9 bases. CDR1 and CDR2 (germline): MRHNA, SNTAGT. The CDR3 sequence: CASSPRAGTSGGPGGEQFF. The CDR3 nucleotides read TGTGCCAGCAGCCCCAGGGCGGGGACTAGCGGGGGGCCCGGTGGTGAGCAGTTCTTC.

The chain is built from TRBV11-2 and TRBJ2-7; D not certain. This CDR3 has 12 amino acids. V was clipped by 0 bases and J by 3 bases, with 3 bases between them. Germline V gene data show CDR1 as SGHAT and CDR2 as FQNNGV. The CDR3 DNA reads TGTGCCAGCAGCTTAGACCTCTACGAGCAGTACTTC. This translates into CASSLDLYEQYF.

As DNA, the CDR3 is TGTGCCAGCACCCCTAGGGGCAGGGGCCGGGGACAGCCCCAGCATTTT. It translates to CASTPRGRGRGQPQHF. V gene TRBV6-2 or TRBV6-3 combines with J gene TRBJ1-5; the D gene is possibly TRBD1 (6 bases). The CDR3 is 16 amino acids. The V end lost 7 bases, the J end lost 7 bases, and 23 bases lay between the germline ends. The germline CDR1 and CDR2 sequences are MNHEY and SVGEGT.

This chain joins TRBV29-1 and TRBJ1-4, with D maybe TRBD1 (5 bases). The length of the CDR3 is 14 residues. Germline loops: CDR1 SQVTM, CDR2 ANQGSEA. V lost 5 bases, J lost 5 bases, and 15 bases lay in between. The CDR3 region is CSVQPGGGNEKLFF. In nucleotides, the CDR3 is TGCAGCGTTCAGCCCGGGGGGGGAAATGAAAAACTGTTTTTT.

DNA for the CDR3: TGTGCCACCGAACCGACAGGGGGGCTCAGTCAGCCCCAGCATTTT. Amino acid sequence: CATEPTGGLSQPQHF. The rearrangement uses TRBV19 and TRBJ1-5; 9 nucleotides align to TRBD1. Germline assignment: CDR1 LNHDA and CDR2 SQIVND (reference sequence). Losses at the gene ends were 10 bases for V and 6 bases for J; bases not matched to a gene: 13. The CDR3 is made up of 15 amino acids.

V usage is TRBV10-3 and J usage is TRBJ1-1; weak D call: TRBD1 (5 bases). The CDR3 length is 13 residues. Germline V gene data show CDR1 as ENHRY and CDR2 as SYGVKD. V lost 7 bases and J 1 base, leaving 10 bases between the germline ends. CDR3 sequence reads: CAITGGWNTEAFF. The CDR3 nucleotides are TGTGCCATCACCGGGGGGTGGAACACTGAAGCTTTCTTT.

The chain combines TRBV4-1 with TRBJ2-5, with 7 positions matching TRBD1. The junction had 9 bases not matched to a gene; V was cut back by 0 bases and J by 5 bases. The CDR3 runs 16 residues. Germline V lookup: CDR1 MGHRA, CDR2 YSYEKL. The CDR3 coding sequence is TGCGCCAGCAGCCAAGAAAGGTCTAGCAGGGGGGAGACCCAGTACTTC. This sequence encodes CASSQERSSRGETQYF.

J is TRBJ2-1 and V is TRBV13; the match to TRBD2 covers 7 bases. This CDR3 contains 15 residues. V lost 6 bases to trimming and J lost 0 bases; unmatched junction nucleotides: 5. CDR1 is PRHDT and CDR2 is FYEKMQ in the germline V gene (reference sequence). CDR3: CASRRTSLSYNEQFF. The CDR3 nucleotides read TGTGCCAGCAGAAGGACTAGTCTCTCCTACAATGAGCAGTTCTTC. The complete variable domain, with remaining parts taken from reference TRBV13 and TRBJ2-1, reads AAGVIQSPRHLIKEKRETATLKCYPIPRHDTVYWYQQGPGQDPQFLISFYEKMQSDKGSIPDRFSAQQFSDYHSELNMSSLELGDSALYFCASRRTSLSYNEQFFGPGTRLTVL.

This rearrangement joins TRBV27 to TRBJ1-2, with D unresolved. The V gene lost 4 bases and the J gene lost 6 bases, with 18 bases spanning the gap. Per the germline V gene, CDR1 is MNHEY and CDR2 is SMNVEV (reference sequence). This CDR3 region has 15 residues. CDR3 in amino acids: CASSSRTDRRDGYTF. DNA of the CDR3: TGTGCCAGCAGTTCGCGGACGGATAGGAGGGATGGCTACACCTTC.

The V gene is TRBV7-2, the J gene TRBJ2-2; D may be TRBD1 (5 bases). Germline V lookup: CDR1 SGHTA, CDR2 FQGNSA. The ends were cut back, 5 bases at V and 4 bases at J, with 14 bases in the middle. CDR3 size: 15 residues. The CDR3 coding sequence is TGTGCCAGCAGCATAGGGGCAGTCCCCACCGGGGAGCTGTTTTTT. Its translation is CASSIGAVPTGELFF.

The chain recombines TRBV6-5 with TRBJ2-7, with D uncertain. The germline CDR1 and CDR2 sequences are MNHEY and SVGAGI. The CDR3 totals 12 residues. V dropped 5 bases and J dropped 4 bases, with 9 bases sitting between them. The DNA for the CDR3 is TGTGCCAGCAGTCGACTCGGGTACGAGCAGTACTTC. Its protein is CASSRLGYEQYF.

The chain carries TRBV6-6 and TRBJ1-5; D ambiguous. With 2 bases removed from V and 5 bases from J, the gap between germline ends came to 13 bases. CDR1 and CDR2 (germline): MNHNY, SVGAGI (reference sequence). The CDR3 extends over 15 amino acids. The CDR3 bases are TGTGCCAGCAGTTACGTCACGATGGGCGATCAGCCCCAGCATTTT. It yields the protein CASSYVTMGDQPQHF.

This clone appeared many times. V gene TRBV2 combines with J gene TRBJ1-1; D is possibly TRBD1 (5 bases). Between the trimmed V and J ends, which lost 8 bases and 3 bases, there was a span of 13 bases. The germline V gene has CDR1 SNHLY and CDR2 FYNNEI. The CDR3 is 13 residues long. The CDR3 spells CASAGHGDTEAFF. The CDR3 DNA is TGTGCCAGCGCGGGGCACGGAGACACTGAAGCTTTCTTT.

This chain links TRBV5-1 with TRBJ2-5, with TRBD1 matching 7 bases. Trimming took 0 bases from V and 2 from J; bases not matched to a gene: 4. CDR1 is SGHRS, CDR2 YFSETQ, per germline. This CDR3 comprises 15 residues. The CDR3 loop is CASSLAGTDQETQYF. As DNA, the CDR3 is TGCGCCAGCAGCTTGGCCGGGACAGATCAAGAGACCCAGTACTTC.

The CDR3 DNA reads as TGTGCCAGCAGCGCAGGACAGGTCGGGTACGAGCAGTACTTC. It encodes CASSAGQVGYEQYF. The chain has TRBV9 and TRBJ2-7, with 7 bases fitting TRBD1. The germline V gene has CDR1 SGDLS and CDR2 YYNGEE. The CDR3 loop spans 14 amino acids. After removal of 3 bases from V and 4 bases from J, the junction contained 7 bases not matched to a gene.

This clone was counted only a few times. DNA for the CDR3: TGTGCCAGCAGTTTAGGGGTAGGGAGGAACACTGAAGCTTTCTTT. This gives the protein CASSLGVGRNTEAFF. This chain connects TRBV27 to TRBJ1-1; D remains unclear. CDR1 is MNHEY and CDR2 is SMNVEV in the germline V gene (reference sequence). Trimming pared 2 bases from V and 1 base from J, leaving 11 bases between. The CDR3 consists of 15 residues.

The chain carries TRBV7-9 and TRBJ2-5, with D unresolved. Per germline, CDR1 SEHNR and CDR2 FQNEAQ (reference sequence). V was shortened by 3 bases and J by 2 bases, with 13 bases between the two germline ends. The CDR3 runs to 15 residues. CDR3 coding DNA: TGTGCCAGCAGCTTGGTGGCTCTCAAACAAGAGACCCAGTACTTC. It specifies CASSLVALKQETQYF.

The rearrangement uses TRBV9 and TRBJ1-2; tentative D call: TRBD1 (6 bases). Germline CDR1 is SGDLS and CDR2 is YYNGEE. Trimming took off 0 bases at V and 1 base at J, with 16 bases between the two ends. The CDR3 runs 17 residues. The CDR3 region is CASSVESLTGSNYGYTF. The CDR3 DNA reads TGTGCCAGCAGCGTAGAGTCGTTGACAGGAAGTAACTATGGCTACACCTTC.

The gene calls are TRBV28 and TRBJ1-2; D is undetermined. The CDR3 runs 12 residues. The V end lost 1 base, the J end lost 8 bases, and 8 bases lay between the germline ends. The germline V gene has CDR1 MDHEN and CDR2 SYDVKM. The CDR3 here is CASSLFEWGYTF. In nucleotides, the CDR3 is TGTGCCAGCAGTTTATTCGAGTGGGGCTACACCTTC.

The J gene is TRBJ2-3, the V gene TRBV4-2, with D possibly being TRBD2 (6 bases). V lost 1 base, J lost 5 bases, and 16 bases lay in between. The length of the CDR3 is 16 residues. The germline gives CDR1 LGHNA, CDR2 YNFKEQ. The CDR3 coding sequence is TGTGCCAGCAGCCAAGTTGGGCCGGGAGAGGTAGATACGCAGTATTTT. The encoded protein is CASSQVGPGEVDTQYF.

This chain connects TRBV19 to TRBJ1-5; TRBD1 agrees at 10 bases. The CDR3 totals 15 residues. CDR1 and CDR2 from the germline V gene are LNHDA and SQIVND (reference sequence). Trimming cost V 3 bases and J 4 bases; bases outside gene matches: 3. CDR3 residues: CASSIGGQGNQPQHF. CDR3 coding DNA: TGTGCCAGTAGTATTGGGGGACAGGGGAATCAGCCCCAGCATTTT.

The rearrangement uses TRBV4-3 and TRBJ2-7; 11 bases agree with TRBD1. There are 15 residues in the CDR3. Germline CDR1 is LGHNA and CDR2 is YSLEER. The J segment lost 2 bases and the V segment lost 1 base, leaving 1 base of the junction unmatched. The CDR3 protein is CASSQGDRGAYEQYF. DNA for the CDR3: TGCGCCAGCAGCCAAGGGGACAGGGGGGCCTACGAGCAGTACTTC.

This clone was detected once. The J gene is TRBJ1-6, the V gene TRBV6-6; no clear D gene. CDR1 is MNHNY, CDR2 SVGAGI, per germline (reference sequence). This CDR3 contains 11 residues. V shed 7 bases and J shed 16 bases, with 14 bases lying between them. The CDR3: CASTKVGVLHF. Here the CDR3 DNA reads TGTGCCAGCACGAAAGTCGGGGTTCTCCACTTT.

The chain is built from TRBV6-5 and TRBJ1-2; 8 positions agree with TRBD1. CDR1 MNHEY and CDR2 SVGAGI come from the germline V gene. This CDR3 comprises 14 residues. The V segment lost 5 bases and the J segment 6 bases; nucleotides outside the gene matches: 8. The CDR3 spells CASSTGQGGDGYTF. The CDR3 nucleotides are TGTGCCAGCAGTACTGGACAGGGAGGGGATGGCTACACCTTC.

The chain has TRBV9 and TRBJ2-2; D gene uncertain. The CDR3 totals 15 residues. The V end lost 0 bases, the J end lost 3 bases, and 9 bases lay between the germline ends. Germline-derived CDR1 and CDR2 are SGDLS and YYNGEE. The CDR3 is CASSVDYEDTGELFF. Here the CDR3 DNA reads TGTGCCAGCAGCGTAGATTACGAGGACACCGGGGAGCTGTTTTTT.

The CDR3 here is CASSGGTGLTEKLFF. The CDR3 DNA sequence: TGCGCCAGCAGCGGAGGGACAGGGTTGACTGAAAAACTGTTTTTT. The chain carries TRBV5-1 and TRBJ1-4; 9 bases map to TRBD1. CDR1 SGHRS and CDR2 YFSETQ come from the germline V gene. Germline trimming cut 4 bases from V and 7 bases from J; bases unmatched to any gene: 8. The CDR3 contains 15 residues.